These 11 T cell receptor beta chains were sequenced from one sample in a study of PD-L1 blockade in urothelial cancer. The table came from immunoSEQ multiplex PCR; TCRdb's copy has only in-frame clones and leaves some out. This sample has around 100,000 clones, with approximately 90% found just once. The specimen was PBMCs, collected around atezolizumab (anti-PD-L1) treatment. Every receptor here comes from a woman older than 75 with urothelial cancer.

V is TRBV27 and J is TRBJ1-1; D gene ambiguous. CDR3 length: 16 amino acids. CDR1 is MNHEY and CDR2 is SMNVEV in the germline V gene (reference sequence). Trimming stripped 0 bases from V and 0 bases from J, with 11 bases between. CDR3 region: CASSLSGQSMNTEAFF. Here the CDR3 DNA reads TGTGCCAGCAGTTTATCTGGGCAGAGTATGAACACTGAAGCTTTCTTT.

This CDR3 is CASSLRLAGGGKDTQYF. CDR3 nucleotides: TGTGCCAGCAGCTTACGTTTAGCGGGAGGCGGGAAAGATACGCAGTATTTT. This chain links TRBV7-2 with TRBJ2-3; 10 bases are a match to TRBD2. CDR1 is SGHTA, CDR2 FQGNSA, per germline. The CDR3 is 17 residues long. The V gene end was trimmed by 2 bases and the J gene end by 5 bases; junction bases not matched to a gene: 10.

The rearrangement uses TRBV7-8 and TRBJ1-1; D perhaps matches TRBD1 (6 bases). The CDR3 sequence is 14 residues long. Trimming cost V 2 bases and J 5 bases, with 12 bases left between them. In germline, CDR1 is SGHVS, CDR2 FQNEAQ. CDR3 bases: TGTGCCAGCAGCTTAAAGGGGGAGGGGACTGAAGCTTTCTTT. Encoded protein: CASSLKGEGTEAFF.

This clone is a singleton in its sample. This rearrangement joins TRBV9 to TRBJ2-1; 10 bases align to TRBD2. The CDR3 is made up of 17 amino acids. CDR1 and CDR2 from the germline V gene are SGDLS and YYNGEE. V shed 4 bases, J shed 5 bases, and the junction held 12 bases outside the gene matches. CDR3 DNA sequence: TGTGCCAGCAGCCTACCGGCAAGCGGGAGGGTGAACAATGAGCAGTTCTTC. This gives the protein CASSLPASGRVNNEQFF.

This chain uses TRBV6-5 with TRBJ2-1, with 7 bases matching TRBD2. This CDR3 contains 13 residues. CDR1 is MNHEY, CDR2 SVGAGI, per germline. Trimming took 0 bases from V and 13 from J; bases not matched to a gene: 6. CDR3 sequence (DNA): TGTGCCAGCAGTTACTCCCGGCCTAGCGGTCAGTTCTTC. Protein sequence: CASSYSRPSGQFF.

The chain carries TRBV10-3 and TRBJ1-2; tentatively, D is TRBD1 (5 bases). Germline V gene sequence: CDR1 ENHRY, CDR2 SYGVKD. Trimming left V 0 bases short and J 4 bases short, with 15 bases between. CDR3 size: 16 residues. CDR3 nucleotide sequence: TGTGCCATCAGTGAGTCGTGGGAGGGGCCCTCCTATGGCTACACCTTC. It is translated as CAISESWEGPSYGYTF.

The chain is built from TRBV9 and TRBJ2-3; D possibly corresponds to TRBD2 (6 bases). Germline CDR1 and CDR2: SGDLS and YYNGEE. This CDR3 is 16 amino acids long. The V and J ends lost 4 bases and 6 bases respectively, with 21 bases between them. The CDR3 nucleotides are TGTGCCAGCAGCCCAGACGGGGACGGGAGTTGGGATACGCAGTATTTT. This translates into CASSPDGDGSWDTQYF.

The chain carries TRBV30 and TRBJ1-5; 7 bases line up with TRBD1. The CDR3 has 15 amino acids. The V gene's germline CDR1 is GTSNPN and CDR2 SVGIG (reference sequence). V shed 2 bases, J shed 1 base, and the junction held 5 bases outside the gene matches. The CDR3 DNA follows: TGTGCCTGGAGTTTAATGGGACAGAGCAATCAGCCCCAGCATTTT. Its translation: CAWSLMGQSNQPQHF.

The chain uses TRBV28 and TRBJ2-7; TRBD2 aligns across 13 bases. V gave up 7 bases and J gave up 6 bases; unmatched junction bases: 6. The CDR3 contains 14 residues. Germline CDR1 and CDR2: MDHEN and SYDVKM. CDR3 nucleotide sequence: TGTGCCAGCACTATAGGACTAGCGGGGGTCGAGCAGTACTTC. This encodes CASTIGLAGVEQYF. Combining the CDR3 with reference TRBV28 and TRBJ2-7 gives the whole variable domain DVKVTQSSRYLVKRTGEKVFLECVQDMDHENMFWYRQDPGLGLRLIYFSYDVKMKEKGDIPEGYSVSREKKERFSLILESASTNQTSMYLCASTIGLAGVEQYFGPGTRLTVT.

Points on this clone: Additional DNA sequences in this sample encode the identical CDR3. V usage is TRBV5-1 and J usage is TRBJ2-1; 16 bases are shared with TRBD2. The germline gives CDR1 SGHRS, CDR2 YFSETQ. The CDR3 spans 15 residues. The V gene end was trimmed by 4 bases and the J gene end by 8 bases; junction bases not matched to a gene: 3. CDR3 in DNA: TGCGCCAGCAGCCCGGGACTAGCGGGAGGGGATGAGCAGTTCTTC. Translated: CASSPGLAGGDEQFF.

In regard to this clone: Different DNA sequences within this sample yield the same CDR3. The chain is built from TRBV18 and TRBJ1-5, with TRBD1 as a possible D gene (6 bases). The germline CDR1 and CDR2 sequences are KGHSH and LQKENI. V lost 2 bases, J lost 4 bases, and 6 bases lay in between. The CDR3 has 13 residues. This CDR3 reads CASSPDRNQPQHF. CDR3 DNA sequence: TGTGCCAGCTCACCAGACAGGAATCAGCCCCAGCATTTT.